One and the same sample provided the 26 T cell receptor beta chains below, sequenced in a study of CD8 T cells in ankylosing spondylitis. TCRdb itself ran the 5' RACE reads through MiXCR, one entry per CDR3 protein. The table has approximately 300,000 distinct CDR3 sequences, 20% seen once. The sample consisted of blood, either unsorted or a sorted T cell fraction (not recorded which). The receptors here all came from a male donor with ankylosing spondylitis or in good health (not recorded which).

This clonotype has just a few counts. The chain uses TRBV6-5 and TRBJ1-6; 7 nucleotides line up with TRBD1. Trimming removed 4 bases from V and 11 bases from J; junction bases left unmatched: 11. CDR1 and CDR2 (germline): MNHEY, SVGAGI. The CDR3 covers 15 residues. The CDR3 nucleotides are TGTGCCAGCAGTTCCGCCCGGGGCAGGGGGGCACCCCTCCACTTT. Translation: CASSSARGRGAPLHF.

The chain couples TRBV6-1 to TRBJ1-1, with a possible D match to TRBD1 (5 bases). CDR3 length equals 13 residues. Trimming left V 7 bases short and J 1 base short, with 10 bases between. Looked up from germline, CDR1 is MNHNS and CDR2 is SASEGT. CDR3 sequence (DNA): TGTGCCAGCAAAGGCGGGGGGAACACTGAAGCTTTCTTT. Translation: CASKGGGNTEAFF.

The chain couples TRBV9 to TRBJ2-2; 10 nucleotides align to TRBD2. The germline V gene encodes CDR1 SGDLS and CDR2 YYNGEE. V shed 0 bases, J shed 0 bases, and the junction held 5 bases outside the gene matches. The CDR3 is 18 residues long. The DNA for the CDR3 is TGTGCCAGCAGCGTAGAAATAGCGGGGGGCCCGAACACCGGGGAGCTGTTTTTT. It specifies CASSVEIAGGPNTGELFF.

The V call is TRBV20-1, the J call TRBJ2-1; 12 nucleotides align to TRBD2. This CDR3 has 16 residues. The germline CDR1 and CDR2 sequences are DFQATT and SNEGSKA (reference sequence). V dropped 3 bases and J dropped 1; count of bases not matched to a gene: 4. The CDR3 bases are TGCAGTGCTAGCTCCCTAGCGGGAGGGTCCTACAATGAGCAGTTCTTC. This encodes CSASSLAGGSYNEQFF.

This chain connects TRBV21-1 to TRBJ2-7; the table's D call of TRBD1 was not tested on the DNA. TRBV21-1 is given as a pseudogene. The CDR3 contains 15 residues. The CDR3 coding sequence is TGTGCCAGCAGCAAATGGGGCTTTCCCTCCTACGAGCAGTACGTC. Amino acid sequence: CASSKWGFPSYEQYV.

In this sample, this clonotype turned up a few times. V and J are TRBV20-1 and TRBJ2-1, with D unresolved. Germline V gene sequence: CDR1 DFQATT, CDR2 SNEGSKA (reference sequence). The length of the CDR3 is 13 residues. The V and J ends lost 0 bases and 7 bases respectively, with 10 bases between them. The chain's CDR3 is CSARDWSGNEQFF. The CDR3 DNA is TGCAGTGCTAGAGATTGGTCCGGGAATGAGCAGTTCTTC.

The DNA for the CDR3 is TGTGCCAGCTCACCGAGACAGGGAACCTACGAGCAGTACGTC. It specifies CASSPRQGTYEQYV. The V and J genes are TRBV18 and TRBJ2-7, with TRBD1 matching 7 bases. V lost 3 bases, J lost 2 bases, and 4 bases stayed unmatched. CDR1 is KGHSH and CDR2 is LQKENI in the germline V gene. The length of the CDR3 is 14 residues.

This clonotype was counted only a few times. The chain carries TRBV2 and TRBJ1-5, with TRBD1 as a possible D gene (5 bases). The CDR3 extends over 13 amino acids. V dropped 7 bases and J dropped 5 bases, with 12 bases sitting between them. Germline CDR1 and CDR2: SNHLY and FYNNEI. CDR3 region: CASNSGGYQPQHF. CDR3 DNA sequence: TGTGCCAGCAATTCCGGGGGGTATCAGCCCCAGCATTTT.

This clonotype was detected ten times or more. The rearrangement joins TRBV10-3 to TRBJ2-2, with 7 bases identical to TRBD2. From germline, CDR1 is ENHRY and CDR2 SYGVKD. This CDR3 comprises 16 residues. The V gene end was trimmed by 6 bases and the J gene end by 0 bases; junction bases not matched to a gene: 7. The CDR3 DNA reads TGTGCCATCAGCCCGGGGAGGGAATCGAACACCGGGGAGCTGTTTTTT. It is translated as CAISPGRESNTGELFF.

This clonotype was seen only a few times. The chain is built from TRBV20-1 and TRBJ2-3, with 8 bases matching TRBD2. The CDR3 spans 14 residues. V lost 6 bases, J lost 0 bases, and 5 bases stayed unmatched. From germline, CDR1 is DFQATT and CDR2 SNEGSKA (reference sequence). The CDR3 protein is CSASIAGSTDTQYF. The DNA for the CDR3 is TGCAGTGCATCGATAGCGGGGAGCACAGATACGCAGTATTTT.

The chain is built from TRBV10-3 and TRBJ2-1, with 14 bases identical to TRBD2. Per the germline V gene, CDR1 is ENHRY and CDR2 is SYGVKD. The CDR3 has 19 residues. Losses at the gene ends were 0 bases for V and 3 bases for J; bases not matched to a gene: 7. Here the CDR3 reads CAISESGTSGSGFYNEQFF. In DNA form, the CDR3 reads TGTGCCATCAGTGAGTCGGGGACTAGCGGGAGCGGGTTCTACAATGAGCAGTTCTTC.

The chain couples TRBV2 to TRBJ2-3, with D perhaps assigned TRBD1 or TRBD2 (6 bases each). The germline V gene encodes CDR1 SNHLY and CDR2 FYNNEI. CDR3 length: 15 residues. The V end lost 5 bases, the J end lost 1 base, and 13 bases lay between the germline ends. In DNA form, the CDR3 reads TGTGCCAGCAGTAGGGGGGCCCCAGGCACAGATACGCAGTATTTT. Its protein product is CASSRGAPGTDTQYF.

This rearrangement joins TRBV28 to TRBJ2-2; 8 bases agree with TRBD1. The V gene end was trimmed by 5 bases and the J gene end by 4 bases; junction bases not matched to a gene: 9. The CDR3 has 16 residues. Germline CDR1 is MDHEN and CDR2 is SYDVKM. This CDR3 reads CASSLRTGSSTGELFF. Here the CDR3 DNA reads TGTGCCAGCAGTCTCCGGACAGGGAGTTCCACCGGGGAGCTGTTTTTT.

With regard to this clonotype: This could be a read error, since a much larger clone is one nucleotide away. This sequence joins TRBV7-6 and TRBJ2-1; 9 nucleotides align to TRBD2. CDR1 is SGHVS and CDR2 is FNYEAQ in the germline V gene. With V trimmed by 0 bases and J by 7 bases, 10 bases remained unmatched. The CDR3 totals 17 residues. The CDR3 region is CASSLALLREGQNEQFF. The DNA of the CDR3 is TGTGCCAGCAGCTTAGCTCTGTTGCGGGAGGGCCAGAATGAGCAGTTCTTC.

This clonotype turned up a few times. This chain uses TRBV29-1 with TRBJ1-6; D gene uncertain. V lost 4 bases to trimming and J lost 7 bases, with 8 bases between them. The V gene's germline CDR1 is SQVTM and CDR2 ANQGSEA. The CDR3 has 12 amino acids. CDR3 coding DNA: TGCAGCGTTGCCGGCAGGAATTCACCCCTCCACTTT. It is translated as CSVAGRNSPLHF.

The rearrangement joins TRBV7-6 to TRBJ1-1; D possibly corresponds to TRBD1 (5 bases). The V and J ends lost 4 bases and 5 bases respectively, with 14 bases between them. Germline lookup yields CDR1 SGHVS and CDR2 FNYEAQ. The CDR3 is made up of 14 amino acids. The CDR3 sequence is CASSSLGDETEAFF. CDR3 in DNA: TGTGCCAGCAGCTCCCTAGGGGATGAGACTGAAGCTTTCTTT.

CDR3 residues: CASSPKTGPPNTGELFF. The DNA of the CDR3 is TGTGCCAGCAGCCCAAAGACAGGACCCCCGAACACCGGGGAGCTGTTTTTT. This rearrangement joins TRBV6-1 to TRBJ2-2, with a weak D call TRBD1 (6 bases). The V end lost 6 bases, the J end lost 0 bases, and 17 bases lay between the germline ends. The CDR3 has 17 amino acids. CDR1 is MNHNS, CDR2 SASEGT, per germline.

This clonotype was recorded a few times. The chain uses TRBV12-3 or TRBV12-4 and TRBJ2-5; 8 bases align to TRBD1. This CDR3 has 16 amino acids. V dropped 1 base and J dropped 4; count of bases not matched to a gene: 8. CDR3 amino acids: CASSLELGQGGETQYF. The CDR3 region has the DNA TGTGCCAGCAGTTTAGAACTAGGACAGGGTGGAGAGACCCAGTACTTC.

This clonotype was recorded many times. V usage is TRBV19 and J usage is TRBJ2-5; TRBD1 might be the D (5 bases). Per the germline V gene, CDR1 is LNHDA and CDR2 is SQIVND (reference sequence). This CDR3 is built from 14 residues. The V gene lost 4 bases and the J gene lost 4 bases, with 13 bases spanning the gap. The CDR3 here is CASSRVDSPETQYF. The DNA of the CDR3 is TGTGCCAGTAGTAGGGTAGACAGCCCAGAGACCCAGTACTTC.

The V and J genes are TRBV5-1 and TRBJ2-1; possibly TRBD1 for D (6 bases). V dropped 1 base and J dropped 2 bases, with 7 bases sitting between them. Germline CDR1 SGHRS, CDR2 YFSETQ. The CDR3 extends over 14 amino acids. In DNA, the CDR3 is TGCGCCAGCAGCTTGAGGGACACCTACAATGAGCAGTTCTTC. This sequence encodes CASSLRDTYNEQFF.

This clonotype was recorded many times. This chain links TRBV4-1 with TRBJ1-3; no clear D gene. The CDR3 extends over 18 amino acids. V lost 2 bases and J 3 bases, leaving 20 bases between the germline ends. Per the germline V gene, CDR1 is MGHRA and CDR2 is YSYEKL. The DNA of the CDR3 is TGCGCCAGCAGCCAATTCGTTGGAGGCTCATTTGGTGGAAACACCATATATTTT. Encoded protein: CASSQFVGGSFGGNTIYF.

The J gene is TRBJ2-3, the V gene TRBV10-1, with 16 bases fitting TRBD2. After removal of 7 bases from V and 0 bases from J, the junction contained 7 bases not matched to a gene. CDR1 and CDR2 (germline): WNHNN, SYGVQD (reference sequence). CDR3 length equals 18 residues. The CDR3 region is CASMGLAGGPGSTDTQYF. DNA of the CDR3: TGCGCCAGCATGGGACTAGCGGGAGGGCCAGGTAGCACAGATACGCAGTATTTT.

This clonotype was picked up many times. The genes are TRBV6-5 and TRBJ2-1; D is possibly TRBD1 (6 bases). V was pared by 2 bases and J by 6 bases, with 23 bases between. From germline, CDR1 is MNHEY and CDR2 SVGAGI. CDR3 length: 18 amino acids. The CDR3 DNA sequence: TGTGCCAGCAGTTACGGCCGGATCCCCGGGACAAGAGCCAATGAGCAGTTCTTC. Translation: CASSYGRIPGTRANEQFF.

In its sample, this clonotype was seen many times. The chain joins TRBV5-1 to TRBJ2-2; D remains ambiguous. Germline-derived CDR1 and CDR2 are SGHRS and YFSETQ. This CDR3 spans 13 amino acids. The V end lost 4 bases, the J end lost 2 bases, and 6 bases lay between the germline ends. Written as DNA, the CDR3 is TGCGCCAGCAGCAACGGAAACACCGGGGAGCTGTTTTTT. Translated: CASSNGNTGELFF.

This chain connects TRBV20-1 to TRBJ1-2; D remains unclear. V was clipped by 6 bases and J by 3 bases, with 11 bases between them. Per the germline V gene, CDR1 is DFQATT and CDR2 is SNEGSKA (reference sequence). CDR3 size: 12 residues. CDR3 loop: CSAPWSDYGYTF. The CDR3, as DNA: TGCAGTGCGCCGTGGAGTGACTATGGCTACACCTTC.

The J gene is TRBJ2-5, the V gene TRBV7-9; D gene uncertain. CDR3 length: 13 amino acids. The germline V gene has CDR1 SEHNR and CDR2 FQNEAQ (reference sequence). The V end was cut by 4 bases, the J end by 4 bases, with 10 bases between. CDR3 in amino acids: CASSSGYGETQYF. CDR3 bases: TGTGCCAGCAGCTCAGGTTACGGAGAGACCCAGTACTTC.